The sequence of this T cell receptor (beta chain) was determined in a study of blood T cell repertoires in COVID-19 (TCRdb year 2020). About the investigation overall: Samples covering the acute and convalescent phases of COVID-19 were provided by collaborators in the United States, Italy and Spain. The samples were drawn from two sources: the first 160 participants of the ongoing ImmuneRACE study, and fewer than 1,500 subjects contributed by 6 global collaborators. Where available, HLA class I and class II types were taken from metadata supplied by the sample provider and were not determined by assay-based typing. The prospective study material was composed of cDNA or gDNA derived from T cells, B-cell-depleted T cells, or PBMCs. Deeply sampled blood TCRbeta repertoires from subjects exposed to, actively infected with, or recovered from COVID-19 were included in the dataset. The repertoires were released in a freely available public database meant as a resource for research on the immune response to SARS-CoV-2. Nearly every sample came with metadata listing a de-identified subject ID, COVID-19 status, age in years and sex. The full study reports these points: Clinical and demographic metadata were provided uncurated, with the amount varying by source and participant.

This clone occurred once. The antigen this receptor binds is unknown. No base-level quality is on record; no much larger clone is a single base apart. Each collaborating institution followed its own protocols to collect whole blood in K2EDTA tubes. For TCRbeta analysis, collaborators shipped samples as frozen whole blood, isolated PBMCs, or DNA extracted from either of those sample types. TCRbeta CDR3 regions were amplified from genomic DNA by means of the immunoSEQ Assay, a bias-controlled multiplex PCR. The authors' analysis ran thus. Within the assay, amplification of reference gene primers was used to estimate how many nucleated cells each sample contained. To quantify the absolute abundance of each unique TCRbeta CDR3 rearrangement, sequence reads were collapsed and filtered. For each sample, productive Simpson clonality was calculated by taking the square root of Simpson's diversity index across productive rearrangements. The table was pulled from immuneACCESS by TCRdb, which kept in-frame rearrangements only. Such tables lose some clones; where checked, under half of the loss comes from unresolved V genes, and the rest has no known cause. V and J calls and clone size are as listed in that table; D and trimming were resolved from the DNA. Present in this sample are about 14,000 clones, around nine tenths of which were seen just once. The ten largest clonotypes hold around 30% of the sample.

Trimming takes 0 bases from V and 5 bases from J, and the germline ends sit 14 bases apart. The CDR3, from cysteine to phenylalanine, totals 16 residues. Only CDR3 DNA remains: 48 bases, in frame from the first base. From the germline V gene, CDR1 is MNHNS and CDR2 is SASEGT. The receptor chain draws on TRBV6-1 and TRBJ2-1; the D gene cannot be named for sure. The source is a human donor in a cohort sampled during active COVID-19. Sequencing was carried out using peripheral blood. The CDR3: CASSEALVAGNNEQFF. The nucleotide sequence is TGTGCCAGCAGTGAAGCCCTGGTAGCCGGCAACAATGAGCAGTTCTTC.